The rows below give T cell receptor beta chains drawn from one sample of a study of blood T cell repertoires in COVID-19. Some clones are missing from TCRdb's copy, which holds only in-frame ones; the method was immunoSEQ multiplex PCR. The data contain roughly 26,000 clones, around 67% of them singletons. Sequenced input: peripheral blood. The receptors here all came from a man aged 60 to 75 with active or convalescent COVID-19. Each CDR3 is given with its conserved first and last residue. Each record gives: clone size, V gene, CDR3 length, D gene, J gene, CDR3 DNA, CDR3 protein. The D gene is left open where the match is weak. The size field is filled for only some rows; it gives once, few, many or a size class.

>-|TRBV6-6|15|-|TRBJ1-4
TGTGCCAGCGGCTCCCAGGGTTTAACTAATGAAAAACTGTTTTTT
CASGSQGLTNEKLFF
>-|TRBV7-9|15|-|TRBJ1-2
TGTGCCAGCAGCTTTGGGGGGACGAGAAACTATGGCTACACCTTC
CASSFGGTRNYGYTF
>-|TRBV18|18|-|TRBJ1-3
TGTGCCAGCTCACCAATGGAACAGAGTCAAATCTCTGGAAACACCATATATTTT
CASSPMEQSQISGNTIYF
>medium-sized|TRBV5-8|18|-|TRBJ2-7
TGTGCCAGCAGCTTTGGGGGGATAAAGCGGTCGCGAGTGTACGAGCAGTACTTC
CASSFGGIKRSRVYEQYF
>-|TRBV18|18|TRBD1|TRBJ1-2
TGTGCCAGCTCACATAAAGGACAGGGGGCGACGACCAACTATGGCTACACCTTC
CASSHKGQGATTNYGYTF
>-|TRBV5-1|14|TRBD1|TRBJ2-5
TGCGCCAGCAGCGTAGGACAGGGTCGAGAGACCCAGTACTTC
CASSVGQGRETQYF
>-|TRBV15|17|TRBD1|TRBJ2-1
TGTGCCACCAGCGCCCGAGGGGACAGGAGCTCCTACAATGAGCAGTTCTTC
CATSARGDRSSYNEQFF
>few|TRBV20-1|10|-|TRBJ2-4
TGCAGTGCATTGGAGGACATTCAGTACTTC
CSALEDIQYF
>-|TRBV2|12|-|TRBJ1-1
TGTGCCAGCAGTCAGCGGAACACTGAAGCTTTCTTT
CASSQRNTEAFF
>-|TRBV9|15|-|TRBJ1-3
TGTGCCAGCAGCGTAGGGAGGGAGACTGGAAACACCATATATTTT
CASSVGRETGNTIYF
>few|TRBV18|17|-|TRBJ2-4
TGTGCCAGCTCACCGGCTTGGAGCGTTTGGGCCAAAAACATTCAGTACTTC
CASSPAWSVWAKNIQYF
>-|TRBV3-1/TRBV3-2|13|TRBD1|TRBJ2-7
TGTGCCAGCAGCCACGGCAGGGGGCGCGAGCAGTACTTC
CASSHGRGREQYF
>-|TRBV10-3|14|TRBD2|TRBJ2-1
TGTGCCACGGTGGGCGGGGGGATCCACAATGAGCAGTTCTTC
CATVGGGIHNEQFF
>few|TRBV6-5|15|TRBD1|TRBJ1-3
TGTGCCAGCAGTTTATTAACAGGGGGCGGAAACACCATATATTTT
CASSLLTGGGNTIYF
>-|TRBV19|13|-|TRBJ2-2
TGTGCCAGTAGTATCGTCAGGACCGGGGAGCTGTTTTTT
CASSIVRTGELFF
>-|TRBV11-3|13|TRBD1|TRBJ1-1
TGTGCCAGCAGCAATCAGGGGGAAACTGAAGCTTTCTTT
CASSNQGETEAFF
>-|TRBV4-1|15|TRBD2|TRBJ2-5
TGCGCCAGCAGCCAAACAGCGGGAGGGCGAGAGACCCAGTACTTC
CASSQTAGGRETQYF
>medium-sized|TRBV5-1|14|-|TRBJ1-4
TGCGCCAGCAGGCGGTCTGCCCAGGGTGAAAAACTGTTTTTT
CASRRSAQGEKLFF
>-|TRBV6-6|15|-|TRBJ2-2
TGTGCCAGCAGAGACCGAGCCCGACAGACCGGGGAGCTGTTTTTT
CASRDRARQTGELFF
>-|TRBV19|14|-|TRBJ1-1
TGTGCCAGTAGTATATTACAGGGGAACACTGAAGCTTTCTTT
CASSILQGNTEAFF
>once|TRBV5-5|12|-|TRBJ2-7
TGTGCCAGCAGCCTACAGGGCTACGAGCAGTACTTC
CASSLQGYEQYF
>few|TRBV7-2|14|TRBD1|TRBJ1-2
TGTGCCAGCAGCCTCTCGACAGGGAACTATGGCTACACCTTC
CASSLSTGNYGYTF
>-|TRBV9|15|-|TRBJ2-2
TGTGCCAGCAGCAGTAGCGTAGAGGGCACCGGGGAGCTGTTTTTT
CASSSSVEGTGELFF
>-|TRBV6-1|19|TRBD2|TRBJ2-3
TGTGCCAGCAGTGCACGTTCGCTAGCGGGAGGGCCTCGCACAGATACGCAGTATTTT
CASSARSLAGGPRTDTQYF
>-|TRBV5-1|15|TRBD1|TRBJ2-5
TGCGCCAGCAGCTTGGTGGGGACAGTGTCGGAGACCCAGTACTTC
CASSLVGTVSETQYF
>-|TRBV7-3|13|TRBD2|TRBJ2-3
TGTGCCAGCAGCCCCCTCACTAGCGGGAGGCTTAATTTT
CASSPLTSGRLNF
>-|TRBV27|18|TRBD1|TRBJ2-2
TGTGCCAGCACCTCCACAGGGGGTTCCCTTCCTTACACCGGGGAGCTGTTTTTT
CASTSTGGSLPYTGELFF
>few|TRBV10-3|13|-|TRBJ2-5
TGTGCCATCAGTGTACAGGGCCCTGAGACCCAGTACTTC
CAISVQGPETQYF
>-|TRBV9|13|-|TRBJ1-1
TGTGCCAGCAGCTTATTTATGAACACTGAAGCTTTCTTT
CASSLFMNTEAFF
>-|TRBV29-1|16|-|TRBJ1-3
TGCAGCGTTGCCAGGGACTCTACCTCGAGAGGAAACACCATATATTTT
CSVARDSTSRGNTIYF
>once|TRBV7-3|16|TRBD2|TRBJ2-3
TGTGCCAGCAGCTTAATTCCAGCGGGGGTCCGAGATACGCAGTATTTT
CASSLIPAGVRDTQYF
>-|TRBV29-1|13|TRBD1|TRBJ2-7
TGCAGCTCCCTGGGACAGGGACCCTACGAGCAGTACTTC
CSSLGQGPYEQYF
>few|TRBV24-1|16|-|TRBJ2-1
TGTGCCACCAGTGATTCCTCGGTCACCGCCTACAATGAGCAGTTCTTC
CATSDSSVTAYNEQFF
>-|TRBV5-1|14|TRBD1|TRBJ2-1
TGCGCCAGCCAAATCGGACAGGGCGGAAATGAGCAGTTCTTC
CASQIGQGGNEQFF
>-|TRBV10-2|12|-|TRBJ2-7
TGCGCCAGCAGTGAGAGAGGCTACGAGCAGTACTTC
CASSERGYEQYF
>-|TRBV28|14|TRBD1|TRBJ1-2
TGTGCCAGCAGAACAGGACAGGAAATCTATGGCTACACCTTC
CASRTGQEIYGYTF